This T cell receptor beta chain was sequenced during a study of T cell repertoires in cytomegalovirus infection. Across the study: Both recently identified HLA-C-restricted and well-studied HLA-B-restricted CMV epitopes were used in the study. Study outcomes and limitations: Summed public TCR beta family frequency identified CMV carriers bearing the relevant HLA.

This clonotype was observed many times. The antigen remains undetermined. TCRdb re-derived calls from the reads in MiXCR, one entry per CDR3 protein. This table holds some 700,000 distinct CDR3 sequences, around 31% found once. From germline, CDR1 is SGHTA and CDR2 FQGNSA. V gave up 5 bases and J gave up 4 bases; unmatched junction bases: 13. The length of the CDR3 is 16 residues. The sequence came from a human donor in good health (CMV status not recorded). Some clones in this sample may be carry-over from other donors' samples. The chain has TRBV7-2 and TRBJ1-2; 7 nucleotides agree with TRBD1. The source was cultured PBMCs, collected from culture after CMV antigen stimulation. The CDR3 nucleotides read TGTGCCAGCAGCCGAAAGGGACAGACCGCTCGCTATGGCTACACCTTC. Residues: CASSRKGQTARYGYTF.